Shown below are 30 T cell receptor beta chains from a single sample sequenced in a study of brain T cells in children with intractable seizures. The time point denotes: blood from clinic visit 5 months post-surgery; TSC patient then seizure free. Profiled with immunoSEQ multiplex PCR; TCRdb holds only in-frame clones, not every one. The sample lists 340,000 or so clones, 93% occurring once. The sequences come from peripheral blood, collected 4 to 6 months after surgery. The receptors were gathered from a boy younger than two with tuberous sclerosis and intractable seizures.

V and J are TRBV28 and TRBJ1-5; D is perhaps TRBD1 (6 bases). The germline V gene encodes CDR1 MDHEN and CDR2 SYDVKM. The V and J ends lost 4 bases and 0 bases respectively, with 13 bases between them. CDR3 size: 16 residues. This chain's CDR3 is CASSSPRTDSNQPQHF. CDR3 DNA sequence: TGTGCCAGCAGTTCCCCCCGGACAGATAGCAATCAGCCCCAGCATTTT.

The chain uses TRBV30 and TRBJ1-1; the match to TRBD1 covers 12 bases. Germline CDR1 and CDR2: GTSNPN and SVGIG (reference sequence). V lost 3 bases and J lost 8; bases outside the gene matches: 10. This CDR3 has 15 residues. The CDR3 reads CAWRFTGTGGSEAFF. The CDR3 DNA reads TGTGCCTGGAGGTTTACCGGGACAGGGGGCTCAGAAGCTTTCTTT. The whole variable domain, remainder taken from reference TRBV30 and TRBJ1-1, is SQTIHQWPATLVQPVGSPLSLECTVEGTSNPNLYWYRQAAGRGLQLLFYSVGIGQISSEVPQNLSASRPQDRQFILSSKKLLLSDSGFYLCAWRFTGTGGSEAFFGQGTRLTVV.

This chain connects TRBV30 to TRBJ2-1; 10 nucleotides align to TRBD2. The CDR3 loop spans 14 amino acids. The trim removed 0 bases at V and 8 bases at J, leaving 4 bases unmatched. Per the germline V gene, CDR1 is GTSNPN and CDR2 is SVGIG (reference sequence). CDR3 bases: TGTGCCTGGAGTGTAGCGGGAGGGCCCGATGAGCAGTTCTTC. It encodes CAWSVAGGPDEQFF.

The genes are TRBV4-1 and TRBJ2-3; the match to TRBD2 covers 9 bases. Germline V lookup: CDR1 MGHRA, CDR2 YSYEKL. This CDR3 comprises 14 residues. V lost 6 bases, J lost 0 bases, and 1 base stayed unmatched. The CDR3 sequence is CASSLAGSTDTQYF. The CDR3, as DNA: TGCGCCAGCAGTCTAGCGGGGAGCACAGATACGCAGTATTTT.

This chain connects TRBV5-1 to TRBJ1-1; 7 bases align to TRBD1. V gave up 4 bases and J gave up 5 bases; unmatched junction bases: 20. The germline CDR1 and CDR2 sequences are SGHRS and YFSETQ. The CDR3 totals 18 residues. For the CDR3, the DNA is TGCGCCAGCAGCATTGGTGGATTTGGGACAGCCTCTGGTACTGAAGCTTTCTTT. Amino acids: CASSIGGFGTASGTEAFF.

The count of this clone is one. The chain uses TRBV24-1 and TRBJ1-5; the match to TRBD1 covers 8 bases. The V gene's germline CDR1 is KGHDR and CDR2 SFDVKD. V was clipped by 6 bases and J by 7 bases; unmatched bases: 7. The CDR3 has 14 residues. In DNA form, the CDR3 reads TGTGCCACCAGTCAGGGGGCACGGATCCAGCCCCAGCATTTT. Residues: CATSQGARIQPQHF.

Points on this clone: The junction and the germline gene differ at one end; a read error may be behind it. The genes are TRBV19 and TRBJ1-3, with D maybe TRBD1 (5 bases). Germline-derived CDR1 and CDR2 are LNHDA and SQIVND (reference sequence). The CDR3 consists of 11 residues. The CDR3 here is CESRDGNTIYF. For the CDR3, the DNA is TGCGAAAGCAGGGACGGAAACACCATATATTTT.

This rearrangement joins TRBV6-5 to TRBJ1-4, with a weak D call TRBD1 (6 bases). Germline CDR1 reads MNHEY; CDR2 reads SVGAGI. Trimming cost V 6 bases and J 4 bases, with 12 bases left between them. CDR3 length: 14 amino acids. CDR3 DNA: TGTGCCAGCAGGCCCAGGGGTCTTAATGAAAAACTGTTTTTT. Its protein is CASRPRGLNEKLFF.

CDR3 sequence (DNA): TGTGCCAGCAGTGAAGCTCCAGGGGGCTTGGGCTATGGCTACACCTTC. It yields the protein CASSEAPGGLGYGYTF. This rearrangement joins TRBV2 to TRBJ1-2; 8 bases match TRBD1. This CDR3 spans 16 amino acids. Looked up from germline, CDR1 is SNHLY and CDR2 is FYNNEI. The V gene end was trimmed by 0 bases and the J gene end by 4 bases; junction bases not matched to a gene: 7.

V is TRBV7-2 and J is TRBJ2-5; D not resolved. The germline gives CDR1 SGHTA, CDR2 FQGNSA. The CDR3 extends over 10 amino acids. The V end was cut by 8 bases, the J end by 1 base, with 2 bases between. CDR3 sequence (DNA): TGTGCCAGCGGCCAAGAGACCCAGTACTTC. Residues: CASGQETQYF.

The V call is TRBV30, the J call TRBJ1-2; no reliable D call. The length of the CDR3 is 11 residues. Per the germline V gene, CDR1 is GTSNPN and CDR2 is SVGIG (reference sequence). Between the trimmed V and J ends, which lost 4 bases and 1 base, there was a span of 4 bases. CDR3 amino acids: CAWTDNYGYTF. Here the CDR3 DNA reads TGTGCCTGGACGGATAACTATGGCTACACCTTC.

The rearrangement uses TRBV5-8 and TRBJ2-4; D might be TRBD2 (5 bases). Germline CDR1 and CDR2: SGHTS and YDEGEE. V lost 4 bases and J 11 bases, leaving 10 bases between the germline ends. The CDR3 contains 11 residues. CDR3 region: CASSNTSFQYF. CDR3 sequence (DNA): TGTGCCAGCAGCAATACTAGTTTTCAGTACTTC.

The V call is TRBV5-1, the J call TRBJ1-2; TRBD1 agrees at 7 bases. The germline CDR1 and CDR2 sequences are SGHRS and YFSETQ. This CDR3 is built from 15 residues. V lost 7 bases and J lost 0; bases outside the gene matches: 9. DNA of the CDR3: TGCGCCAGCTCACCGGGACAGTTAGCTAACTATGGCTACACCTTC. It is translated as CASSPGQLANYGYTF.

The J gene is TRBJ2-3, the V gene TRBV9, with TRBD2 as a possible D gene (6 bases). Trimming took 4 bases from V and 0 from J, leaving 15 bases between them. The CDR3 runs to 16 residues. Looked up from germline, CDR1 is SGDLS and CDR2 is YYNGEE. CDR3 protein: CASSLRAGTSTDTQYF. CDR3 sequence (DNA): TGTGCCAGCAGCCTACGTGCCGGGACTAGCACAGATACGCAGTATTTT.

V is TRBV12-3 or TRBV12-4 and J is TRBJ1-5; D unresolved. V was pared by 8 bases and J by 1 base, with 9 bases between. The CDR3 is 13 amino acids. Written as DNA, the CDR3 is TGTGCCAGCTCAGACCCCAGCAATCAGCCCCAGCATTTT. It translates to CASSDPSNQPQHF.

This chain uses TRBV12-3 or TRBV12-4 with TRBJ1-2, with D perhaps TRBD1 (5 bases). V was shortened by 4 bases and J by 6 bases, with 12 bases between the two germline ends. The length of the CDR3 is 13 residues. The CDR3 nucleotides are TGTGCCAGCAGTTGGGGACTCAGTGATGGCTACACCTTC. Its translation: CASSWGLSDGYTF.

The chain combines TRBV19 with TRBJ1-5; D is undetermined. The CDR3 has 11 amino acids. With 7 bases removed from V and 11 bases from J, the gap between germline ends came to 12 bases. Germline-derived CDR1 and CDR2 are LNHDA and SQIVND (reference sequence). The CDR3 region has the DNA TGTGCCAGTATCCCCCCCAGGACCCAGCATTTT. Residues: CASIPPRTQHF. The whole variable domain, filled in from reference TRBV19 and TRBJ1-5, reads DGGITQSPKYLFRKEGQNVTLSCEQNLNHDAMYWYRQDPGQGLRLIYYSQIVNDFQKGDIAEGYSVSREKKESFPLTVTSAQKNPTAFYLCASIPPRTQHFGDGTRLSIL.

This chain connects TRBV11-3 to TRBJ2-1, with D uncertain. The CDR3 length is 13 residues. CDR1 and CDR2 (germline): SGHNT, YENEEA. V was cut by 5 bases and J by 8 bases, with 13 bases left in between. CDR3 DNA: TGTGCCAGCAGCCCCTCCGTGTGGGATGAGCAGTTCTTC. Translating gives CASSPSVWDEQFF. Using reference TRBV11-3 and TRBJ2-1 for the parts outside the CDR3, the full variable domain is EAGVVQSPRYKIIEKKQPVAFWCNPISGHNTLYWYLQNLGQGPELLIRYENEEAVDDSQLPKDRFSAERLKGVDSTLKIQPAELGDSAVYLCASSPSVWDEQFFGPGTRLTVL.

The chain joins TRBV6-5 to TRBJ2-2; the D is unclear. The CDR3 covers 12 residues. V was cut by 6 bases and J by 8 bases, with 10 bases left in between. Looked up from germline, CDR1 is MNHEY and CDR2 is SVGAGI. This chain's CDR3 is CASRSFGGELFF. For the CDR3, the DNA is TGTGCCAGCAGATCCTTCGGAGGGGAGCTGTTTTTT.

The rearrangement uses TRBV5-8 and TRBJ2-7; possible D gene TRBD1, 6 bases. The ends were cut back, 4 bases at V and 0 bases at J, with 14 bases in the middle. The V gene's germline CDR1 is SGHTS and CDR2 YDEGEE. This CDR3 region has 15 residues. The CDR3 DNA reads TGTGCCAGCAGCCCGAGGGACATGAGCTCCTACGAGCAGTACTTC. Amino acids: CASSPRDMSSYEQYF.

This clone was seen a single time. The CDR3 spells CASSLGLIGGAGQNGYTF. The CDR3, as DNA: TGTGCCAGCAGCTTAGGCCTAATCGGGGGGGCCGGGCAGAATGGCTACACCTTC. This chain joins TRBV13 and TRBJ1-2; the D gene is possibly TRBD1 (6 bases). Trimming stripped 0 bases from V and 6 bases from J, with 23 bases between. Germline V gene data show CDR1 as PRHDT and CDR2 as FYEKMQ (reference sequence). CDR3 length: 18 amino acids.

The V call is TRBV5-4, the J call TRBJ1-1; D not certain. Trimming cost V 9 bases and J 6 bases, with 18 bases left between them. There are 13 residues in the CDR3. Germline lookup yields CDR1 SGHNT and CDR2 YYREEE (reference sequence). The CDR3 loop reads CATRGIRLSEAFF. The CDR3 DNA follows: TGTGCCACTCGAGGTATTAGGCTTTCTGAAGCTTTCTTT.

The V gene is TRBV25-1, the J gene TRBJ2-1; TRBD2 agrees at 11 bases. Germline trimming cut 7 bases from V and 1 base from J; bases unmatched to any gene: 0. Looked up from germline, CDR1 is MGHDK and CDR2 is SYGVNS. The CDR3 is made up of 14 amino acids. The DNA of the CDR3 is TGTGCCAGCACTAGCGGGGGGTCCTACAATGAGCAGTTCTTC. It specifies CASTSGGSYNEQFF.

V usage is TRBV3-1 (or the pseudogene TRBV3-2) and J usage is TRBJ2-1, with D possibly matching TRBD1 (6 bases). V was clipped by 4 bases and J by 4 bases, with 11 bases between them. The CDR3 runs 14 residues. Germline V lookup: CDR1 LGHDT, CDR2 YNNKEL (reference sequence). CDR3 in DNA: TGTGCCAGCAGCCTTGAGGGGGATTACAATGAGCAGTTCTTC. Amino acid sequence: CASSLEGDYNEQFF.

The chain recombines TRBV11-3 with TRBJ2-7; 12 bases are shared with TRBD2. The CDR3 covers 15 residues. Unmatched junction bases numbered 5, after V lost 4 bases and J lost 4 bases. The germline CDR1 and CDR2 sequences are SGHNT and YENEEA. The CDR3 loop reads CASSSRTSGKYEQYF. The CDR3 coding sequence is TGTGCCAGCAGCTCTCGGACTAGCGGGAAATACGAGCAGTACTTC.

V gene TRBV19 combines with J gene TRBJ2-7; D ambiguous. The germline gives CDR1 LNHDA, CDR2 SQIVND (reference sequence). V lost 5 bases and J lost 3, with 5 bases in between. The length of the CDR3 is 11 residues. The CDR3 reads CASSDYYEQYF. CDR3 in DNA: TGTGCCAGTAGTGATTACTACGAGCAGTACTTC.

This rearrangement joins TRBV27 to TRBJ2-3; unclear D gene. V lost 6 bases, J lost 1 base, and 5 bases lay in between. The CDR3 totals 12 residues. Germline V gene sequence: CDR1 MNHEY, CDR2 SMNVEV (reference sequence). This chain's CDR3 is CASRTGTDTQYF. Here the CDR3 DNA reads TGTGCCAGCAGAACCGGCACAGATACGCAGTATTTT.

The rearrangement links TRBV3-1 (or the pseudogene TRBV3-2) to TRBJ2-3, with a tentative D call TRBD1 (6 bases). Deletions cut 3 bases from V and 6 bases from J, with 25 bases between. The length of the CDR3 is 18 residues. CDR1 LGHDT and CDR2 YNNKEL come from the germline V gene (reference sequence). DNA of the CDR3: TGTGCCAGCAGCCAGGAACCTCCGGGACAACTCCTTTTCGATACGCAGTATTTT. It encodes CASSQEPPGQLLFDTQYF.

The J gene is TRBJ1-1, the V gene TRBV29-1; D gene unclear. V shed 1 base and J shed 0 bases, with 3 bases lying between them. Germline V gene data show CDR1 as SQVTM and CDR2 as ANQGSEA. The CDR3 contains 12 residues. DNA of the CDR3: TGCAGCGTTGAAGCCCTGAACACTGAAGCTTTCTTT. It yields the protein CSVEALNTEAFF.

The rearrangement joins TRBV27 to TRBJ2-7; the match to TRBD1 covers 11 bases. Germline V gives CDR1 MNHEY, CDR2 SMNVEV (reference sequence). The CDR3 runs 13 residues. The V segment lost 3 bases and the J segment 9 bases; nucleotides outside the gene matches: 4. The CDR3, as DNA: TGTGCCAGCAGTTTGGACAGGGGGCAGGGGCAGTACTTC. Its translation: CASSLDRGQGQYF.